Below, one T cell receptor (beta chain) is given with its context. What it recognizes is unknown. The entry originates in a study of chemoradiotherapy in HPV16-positive cancers. Over chemoradiotherapy, repertoires were sampled more than once. Assay: immunoSEQ multiplex PCR; the TCRdb copy retains only in-frame clones and omits some. The table records some 13,000 clones, approximately 75% of them present only once. Whole-study results and caveats: The functional HPV-specific definition rests on just two HPV16-positive patients.

The V end was cut by 8 bases, the J end by 4 bases, with 11 bases between. This CDR3 is built from 12 residues. Germline CDR1 is KGHSH and CDR2 is LQKENI. This receptor was taken from a human donor with HPV-associated anogenital cancer. Sample collection was performed from a patient who underwent chemoradiotherapy. The rearrangement joins TRBV18 to TRBJ1-1; D possibly corresponds to TRBD1 (5 bases). CDR3 in DNA: TGTGCCAGCCGACAGATAGGCACTGAAGCTTTCTTT. It specifies CASRQIGTEAFF. Combining the CDR3 with reference TRBV18 and TRBJ1-1 gives the whole variable domain NAGVMQNPRHLVRRRGQEARLRCSPMKGHSHVYWYRQLPEEGLKFMVYLQKENIIDESGMPKERFSAEFPKEGPSILRIQQVVRGDSAAYFCASRQIGTEAFFGQGTRLTVV.